Listed below are T cell receptor beta chains from one sample, sequenced in a study of shared clonotypes between healthy human individuals. Profiled with immunoSEQ multiplex PCR; TCRdb holds only in-frame clones, not every one. Here the sample spans approximately 2,000,000 clones, around 90% being singletons. Sequencing used naive CD4+ T cells from PBMCs. Receptors originate from a man aged 18 to 29 in good health. Some clones in this sample may be carry-over from other donors' samples. The CDR3 runs from the conserved cysteine through the conserved F or W. A D gene is named only where the DNA matches it firmly. Clone size appears in some rows only: once, few, many, or a class for an expanded clone.

>TRBV7-9|TRBJ2-7|once|NA
CASSSDGTYEQYF
TGTGCCAGCAGCTCGGACGGAACCTACGAGCAGTACTTC
>TRBV5-1|TRBJ2-7|NA|TRBD2
CASSLAQQTSGAPHEQYF
TGCGCCAGCAGCTTGGCCCAACAAACTAGCGGGGCCCCCCACGAGCAGTACTTC
>TRBV5-1|TRBJ1-5|NA|TRBD1
CASSSWGVGGGEPQHF
TGCGCCAGCAGCTCCTGGGGGGTAGGGGGCGGAGAGCCCCAGCATTTT
>TRBV18|TRBJ1-5|NA|TRBD1
CASSPLSPGQGGQPQHF
TGTGCCAGCTCACCACTTAGCCCCGGACAGGGCGGTCAGCCCCAGCATTTT
>TRBV15|TRBJ1-5|once|NA
CATSRARSAGGLPQHF
TGTGCCACCAGCAGAGCCAGGAGTGCTGGGGGGTTGCCCCAGCATTTT
>TRBV2|TRBJ1-3|once|NA
CASSVTDLSGNTIYF
TGTGCCAGCAGCGTGACTGACCTCTCTGGAAACACCATATATTTT
>TRBV19|TRBJ2-7|NA|NA
CASSNLGTGLRYEQYF
TGTGCCAGTAGTAACCTGGGAACAGGGTTGAGGTACGAGCAGTACTTC
>TRBV6-1|TRBJ2-7|NA|TRBD2
CASSDWAPSVSGISYEQYF
TGTGCCAGCAGTGATTGGGCCCCGTCTGTGAGCGGGATCAGCTACGAGCAGTACTTC
>TRBV28|TRBJ2-5|NA|TRBD1
CASGTGGWETQYF
TGTGCCAGCGGAACAGGGGGCTGGGAGACCCAGTACTTC
>TRBV18|TRBJ2-7|NA|TRBD1
CASSPGQARSYEQYF
TGTGCCAGCTCACCCGGACAGGCCCGCTCCTACGAGCAGTACTTC
>TRBV7-2|TRBJ1-5|NA|TRBD1
CASSPGQFSQPQHF
TGTGCCAGCAGCCCGGGACAGTTTAGCCAGCCCCAGCATTTT
>TRBV2|TRBJ1-5|once|TRBD1
CASIGTTGGEQPQHF
TGTGCCAGCATAGGGACGACAGGGGGTGAACAGCCCCAGCATTTT
>TRBV11-2|TRBJ1-2|NA|NA
CASSEGGALAF
TGTGCCAGCTCCGAGGGCGGCGCCTTGGCCTTC
>TRBV5-5|TRBJ1-2|NA|NA
CASSPSGGPSNYGYTF
TGTGCCAGCAGCCCCAGTGGCGGACCTTCTAACTATGGCTACACCTTC
>TRBV9|TRBJ1-2|NA|NA
CASSVGQFSNYGYTF
TGTGCCAGCAGCGTAGGCCAGTTCTCTAACTATGGCTACACCTTC
>TRBV5-1|TRBJ2-2|once|TRBD1
CASSVEDRATGELFF
TGCGCCAGCAGCGTGGAGGACAGGGCCACCGGGGAGCTGTTTTTT